Listed below are T cell receptor beta chains from one sample, sequenced in a study of T cell responses to AZD1222 COVID-19 vaccine. The assay was immunoSEQ multiplex PCR, and TCRdb's table has in-frame clones only and misses some. The sample lists tens of thousands of clones; over 75% were seen once. The material sequenced was peripheral blood, taken on day 0 of AZD1222 vaccination. These TCRs come from an adult in good health. Each CDR3 is given with its conserved first and last residue. A D gene is named only where the DNA matches it firmly. Some rows mark clone size as missing; the rest say once, few, many or name a class of expanded clone.

j_call d_call clone_size v_call cdr3_aa cdr3_nt
TRBJ2-2 TRBD2 NA TRBV28 CAGSGRAFGGELFF TGTGCGGGAAGCGGGAGGGCCTTCGGTGGGGAGCTGTTTTTT
TRBJ1-2 TRBD1 NA TRBV11-1 CASSLTGSGYTF TGTGCCAGCAGCTTGACAGGGAGTGGCTACACCTTC
TRBJ2-7 TRBD2 NA TRBV3-1/TRBV3-2 CASSHSSGGSSYEQYF TGTGCCAGCAGCCATTCAAGCGGGGGCAGCTCCTACGAGCAGTACTTC
TRBJ2-1 TRBD1 NA TRBV27 CASSLSLGQTEFF TGTGCCAGCAGTTTATCGTTGGGACAGACAGAGTTCTTC
TRBJ2-7 TRBD2 NA TRBV7-2 CASRPGGGADEQYF TGTGCCAGCAGGCCAGGCGGGGGGGCCGACGAGCAGTACTTC
TRBJ1-5 TRBD1 NA TRBV27 CASSSQGARQPQHF TGTGCCAGCAGTTCACAGGGGGCTAGGCAGCCCCAGCATTTT
TRBJ2-2 TRBD1 NA TRBV5-1 CASSSMGQGVTGELFF TGCGCCAGCAGCTCGATGGGACAGGGAGTCACCGGGGAGCTGTTTTTT
TRBJ1-2 NA NA TRBV2 CASSELGGIDYGYTF TGTGCCAGCAGTGAGTTGGGAGGGATAGACTATGGCTACACCTTC
TRBJ2-1 NA NA TRBV12-3/TRBV12-4 CASSLGTNNEQFF TGTGCCAGCAGTTTAGGGACCAACAATGAGCAGTTCTTC
TRBJ1-5 NA NA TRBV5-1 CASSLDNPESQPQHF TGCGCCAGCAGCTTAGACAACCCCGAATCTCAGCCCCAGCATTTT
TRBJ2-1 NA NA TRBV5-1 CASSLVAWDEQFF TGCGCCAGCAGCTTGGTGGCCTGGGATGAGCAGTTCTTC
TRBJ2-3 NA NA TRBV29-1 CSVGVGTTTLGPQNRGCTDTQYF TGCAGCGTTGGTGTGGGCACTACTACATTGGGACCACAGAACAGAGGGTGCACAGATACGCAGTATTTT
TRBJ2-1 TRBD2 NA TRBV9 CASSVAGTSGRGDNEQFF TGTGCCAGCAGCGTAGCCGGGACTAGCGGGAGGGGAGACAATGAGCAGTTCTTC
TRBJ2-7 NA NA TRBV7-9 CASSSERYEQYF TGTGCCAGCAGCAGCGAACGCTACGAGCAGTACTTC
TRBJ2-1 TRBD2 NA TRBV7-3 CASSFQAGGGNEQFF TGTGCCAGCAGCTTCCAAGCGGGAGGAGGCAATGAGCAGTTCTTC
TRBJ1-2 TRBD1 once TRBV6-5 CASSPDRDYGYTF TGTGCCAGTTCCCCGGACAGGGACTATGGCTACACCTTC
TRBJ2-3 NA NA TRBV6-2/TRBV6-3 CASSYLGASTDTQYF TGTGCCAGCAGTTATCTTGGGGCCAGCACAGATACGCAGTATTTT
TRBJ2-5 NA few TRBV15 CATSRDKPETQYF TGTGCCACCAGCAGGGACAAACCAGAGACCCAGTACTTC
TRBJ1-2 NA once TRBV18 CASSPPERLNYGYTF TGTGCCAGCTCACCTCCGGAGCGCCTTAACTATGGCTACACCTTC
TRBJ1-3 NA once TRBV5-1 CASRGGGNTIYF TGCGCCAGCAGGGGAGGTGGAAACACCATATATTTT
TRBJ2-7 TRBD1 NA TRBV29-1 CSGGQTYEQYF TGCAGCGGGGGACAGACCTACGAGCAGTACTTC
TRBJ1-1 NA NA TRBV5-1 CASSINRDTEAFF TGCGCCAGCAGCATAAACAGGGACACTGAAGCTTTCTTT
TRBJ2-1 NA NA TRBV24-1 CATSEYDLHNEQFF TGTGCCACCAGTGAATACGACCTCCACAATGAGCAGTTCTTC
TRBJ2-3 TRBD1 NA TRBV6-4 CASSRDRTSTDTQYF TGTGCCAGTTCTCGGGACAGGACTAGCACAGATACGCAGTATTTT
TRBJ1-2 TRBD1 NA TRBV30 CAGTDDYGYTF TGTGCCGGGACAGATGACTATGGCTACACCTTC
TRBJ2-3 NA NA TRBV19 CASSIQGLSQYF TGTGCCAGTAGTATTCAGGGTCTATCGCAGTATTTT